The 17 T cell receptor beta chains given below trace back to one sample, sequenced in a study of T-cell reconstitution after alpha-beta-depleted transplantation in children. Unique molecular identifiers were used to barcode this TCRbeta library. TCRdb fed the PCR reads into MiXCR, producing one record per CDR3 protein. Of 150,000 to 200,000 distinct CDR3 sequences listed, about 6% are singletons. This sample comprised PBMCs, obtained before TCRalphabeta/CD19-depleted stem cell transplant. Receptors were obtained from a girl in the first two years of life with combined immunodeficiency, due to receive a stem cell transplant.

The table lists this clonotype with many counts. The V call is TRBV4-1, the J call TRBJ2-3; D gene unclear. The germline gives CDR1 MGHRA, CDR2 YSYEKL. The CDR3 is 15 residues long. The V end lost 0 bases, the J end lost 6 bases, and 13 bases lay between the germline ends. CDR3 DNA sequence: TGCGCCAGCAGCCAAGAGAACTATGTCACGGATACGCAGTATTTT. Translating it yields CASSQENYVTDTQYF.

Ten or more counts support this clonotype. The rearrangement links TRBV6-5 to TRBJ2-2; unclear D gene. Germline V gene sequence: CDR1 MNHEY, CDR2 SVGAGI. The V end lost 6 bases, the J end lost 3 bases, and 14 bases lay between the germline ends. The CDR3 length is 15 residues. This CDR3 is CASRILGSYTGELFF. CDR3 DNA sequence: TGTGCCAGCAGGATTCTCGGGTCTTACACCGGGGAGCTGTTTTTT.

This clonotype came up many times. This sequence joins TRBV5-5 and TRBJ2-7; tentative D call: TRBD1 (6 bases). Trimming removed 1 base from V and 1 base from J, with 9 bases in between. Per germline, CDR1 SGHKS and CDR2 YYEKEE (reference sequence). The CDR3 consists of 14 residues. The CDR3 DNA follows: TGTGCCAGCAGCTTGTACAGGGAATCCTACGAGCAGTACTTC. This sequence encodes CASSLYRESYEQYF.

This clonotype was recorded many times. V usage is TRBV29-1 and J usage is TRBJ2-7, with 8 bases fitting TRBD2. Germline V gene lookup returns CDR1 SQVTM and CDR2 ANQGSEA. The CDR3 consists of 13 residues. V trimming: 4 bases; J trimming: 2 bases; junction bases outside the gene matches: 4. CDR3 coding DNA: TGCAGCGTTGGTAGCGGGACCACCTACGAGCAGTACTTC. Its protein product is CSVGSGTTYEQYF.

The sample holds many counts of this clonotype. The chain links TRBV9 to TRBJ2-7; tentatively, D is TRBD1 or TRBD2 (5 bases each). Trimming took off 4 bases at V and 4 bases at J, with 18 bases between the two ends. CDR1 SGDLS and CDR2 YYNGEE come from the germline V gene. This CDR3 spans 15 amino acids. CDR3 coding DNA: TGTGCCAGCAGCCCTCAAATGGGGGTTCCTTACGAGCAGTACTTC. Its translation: CASSPQMGVPYEQYF. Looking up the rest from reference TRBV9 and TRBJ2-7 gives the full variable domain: DSGVTQTPKHLITATGQRVTLRCSPRSGDLSVYWYQQSLDQGLQFLIQYYNGEERAKGNILERFSAQQFPDLHSELNLSSLELGDSALYFCASSPQMGVPYEQYFGPGTRLTVT.

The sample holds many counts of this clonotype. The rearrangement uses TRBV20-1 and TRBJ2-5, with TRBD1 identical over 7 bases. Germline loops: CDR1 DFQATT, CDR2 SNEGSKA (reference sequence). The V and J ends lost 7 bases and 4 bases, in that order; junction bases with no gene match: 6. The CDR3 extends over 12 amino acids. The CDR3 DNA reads TGCAGTGTCACAGGGGATGGAGAGACCCAGTACTTC. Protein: CSVTGDGETQYF.

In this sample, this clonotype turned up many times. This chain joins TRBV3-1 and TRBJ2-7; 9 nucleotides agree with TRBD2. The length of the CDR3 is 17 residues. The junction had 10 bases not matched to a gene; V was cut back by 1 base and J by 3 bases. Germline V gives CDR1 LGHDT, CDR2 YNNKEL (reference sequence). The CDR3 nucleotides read TGTGCCAGCAGCCAAGTCGAGCGGGGGGCGGGTTACTACGAGCAGTACTTC. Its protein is CASSQVERGAGYYEQYF.

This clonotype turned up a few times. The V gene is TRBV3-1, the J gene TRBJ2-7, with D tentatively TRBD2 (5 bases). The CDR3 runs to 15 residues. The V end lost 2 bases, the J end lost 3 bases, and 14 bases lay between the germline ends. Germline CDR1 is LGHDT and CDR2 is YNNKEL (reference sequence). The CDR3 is CASSQPGIGIYEQYF. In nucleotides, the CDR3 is TGTGCCAGCAGCCAACCCGGGATCGGAATCTACGAGCAGTACTTC.

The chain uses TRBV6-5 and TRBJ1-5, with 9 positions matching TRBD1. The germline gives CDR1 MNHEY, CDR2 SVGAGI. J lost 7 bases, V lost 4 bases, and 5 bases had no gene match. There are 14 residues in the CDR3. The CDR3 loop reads CASSLDRGVQPQHF. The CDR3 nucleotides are TGTGCCAGCAGTTTAGACAGGGGGGTGCAGCCCCAGCATTTT.

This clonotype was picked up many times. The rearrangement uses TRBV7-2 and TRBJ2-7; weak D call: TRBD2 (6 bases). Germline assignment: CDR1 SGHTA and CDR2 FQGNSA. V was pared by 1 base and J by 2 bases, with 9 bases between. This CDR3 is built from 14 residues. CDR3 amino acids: CASSLVAAAYEQYF. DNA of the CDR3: TGTGCCAGCAGCTTAGTAGCGGCGGCCTACGAGCAGTACTTC.

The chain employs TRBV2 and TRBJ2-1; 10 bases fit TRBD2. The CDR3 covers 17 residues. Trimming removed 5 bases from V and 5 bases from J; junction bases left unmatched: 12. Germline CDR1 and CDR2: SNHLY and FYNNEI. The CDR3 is CASSTPSGGAPNNEQFF. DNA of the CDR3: TGTGCCAGCAGTACCCCTAGCGGGGGAGCCCCAAACAATGAGCAGTTCTTC.

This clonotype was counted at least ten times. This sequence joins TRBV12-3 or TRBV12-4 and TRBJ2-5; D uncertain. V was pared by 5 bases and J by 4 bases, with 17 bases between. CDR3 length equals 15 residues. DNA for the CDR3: TGTGCCAGCAGTCCGCCCAGAGGTTTGGGAGAGACCCAGTACTTC. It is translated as CASSPPRGLGETQYF.

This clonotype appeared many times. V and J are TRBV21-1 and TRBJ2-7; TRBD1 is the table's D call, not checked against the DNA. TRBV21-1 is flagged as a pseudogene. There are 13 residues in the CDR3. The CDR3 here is CASRRQASYEQYF. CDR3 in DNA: TGTGCCAGCAGAAGACAGGCCTCCTACGAGCAGTACTTC.

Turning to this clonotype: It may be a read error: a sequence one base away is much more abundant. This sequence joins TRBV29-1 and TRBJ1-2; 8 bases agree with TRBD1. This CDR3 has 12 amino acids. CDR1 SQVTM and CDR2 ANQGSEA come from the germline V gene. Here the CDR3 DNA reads TGCAGCGTCGAAGGACAGGGCCCGGGCGACACCTTC. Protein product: CSVEGQGPGDTF.

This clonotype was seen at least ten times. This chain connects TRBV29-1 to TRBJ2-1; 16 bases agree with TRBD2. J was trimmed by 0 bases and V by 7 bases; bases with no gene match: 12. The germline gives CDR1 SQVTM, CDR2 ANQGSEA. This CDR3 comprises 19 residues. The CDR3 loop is CSAEGLAGGVTSSYNEQFF. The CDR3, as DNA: TGCAGCGCAGAGGGACTAGCGGGAGGGGTCACAAGCTCCTACAATGAGCAGTTCTTC.

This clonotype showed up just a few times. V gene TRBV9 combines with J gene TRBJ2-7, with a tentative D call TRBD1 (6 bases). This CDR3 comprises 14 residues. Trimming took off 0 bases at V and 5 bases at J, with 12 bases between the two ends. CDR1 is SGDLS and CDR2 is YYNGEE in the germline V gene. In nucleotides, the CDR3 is TGTGCCAGCAGCGTAGCTTGGGGGCCCCACGAGCAGTACTTC. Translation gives CASSVAWGPHEQYF.

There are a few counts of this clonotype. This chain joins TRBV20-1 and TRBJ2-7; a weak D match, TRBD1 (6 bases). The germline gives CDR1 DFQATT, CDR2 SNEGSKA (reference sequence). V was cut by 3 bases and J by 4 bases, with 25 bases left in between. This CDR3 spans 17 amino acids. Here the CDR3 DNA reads TGCAGTGCTAGTTCCTTGGGGGCTAGCTTAAGGGTTTACGAGCAGTACTTC. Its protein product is CSASSLGASLRVYEQYF.